This paragraph reports one TCR beta chain. The antigen is undetermined. This sample was taken from a study of CD8 T cells in Susac syndrome. Findings of the study overall: As the study acknowledged, the number of individuals who were part of its TCR sequencing and HLA analysis was relatively small.

Sequencing of TCR beta covered CD8+ and CD4+ T cells obtained from blood. The study used treatment-naive patients who had stable or active relapsing-remitting disease as multiple sclerosis controls. Germline CDR1 and CDR2: SQVTM and ANQGSEA. V was pared by 4 bases and J by 1 base, with 4 bases of the junction left unmatched. The CDR3 length is 13 residues. Reverse transcription of about 0.5 to 1 ug RNA used random hexamers. An immunoSEQ multiplex PCR generated amplified TCR beta CDR3 products spanning 54 Vbeta and 13 Jbeta. Each CDR3 protein gets one entry after TCRdb re-called the immunoSEQ multiplex PCR reads with MiXCR. This sample has some 140,000 distinct CDR3 sequences, with under 95% found just once.

The clonotype originates from a human donor with multiple sclerosis. The J gene is TRBJ2-7, the V gene TRBV29-1; TRBD2 matches at 7 bases. The sample taken for sequencing was CD8+ T cells from PBMCs. CDR3 region: CSVVPSGSYEQYF. The CDR3 DNA reads TGCAGCGTTGTACCTAGCGGTTCCTACGAGCAGTACTTC.